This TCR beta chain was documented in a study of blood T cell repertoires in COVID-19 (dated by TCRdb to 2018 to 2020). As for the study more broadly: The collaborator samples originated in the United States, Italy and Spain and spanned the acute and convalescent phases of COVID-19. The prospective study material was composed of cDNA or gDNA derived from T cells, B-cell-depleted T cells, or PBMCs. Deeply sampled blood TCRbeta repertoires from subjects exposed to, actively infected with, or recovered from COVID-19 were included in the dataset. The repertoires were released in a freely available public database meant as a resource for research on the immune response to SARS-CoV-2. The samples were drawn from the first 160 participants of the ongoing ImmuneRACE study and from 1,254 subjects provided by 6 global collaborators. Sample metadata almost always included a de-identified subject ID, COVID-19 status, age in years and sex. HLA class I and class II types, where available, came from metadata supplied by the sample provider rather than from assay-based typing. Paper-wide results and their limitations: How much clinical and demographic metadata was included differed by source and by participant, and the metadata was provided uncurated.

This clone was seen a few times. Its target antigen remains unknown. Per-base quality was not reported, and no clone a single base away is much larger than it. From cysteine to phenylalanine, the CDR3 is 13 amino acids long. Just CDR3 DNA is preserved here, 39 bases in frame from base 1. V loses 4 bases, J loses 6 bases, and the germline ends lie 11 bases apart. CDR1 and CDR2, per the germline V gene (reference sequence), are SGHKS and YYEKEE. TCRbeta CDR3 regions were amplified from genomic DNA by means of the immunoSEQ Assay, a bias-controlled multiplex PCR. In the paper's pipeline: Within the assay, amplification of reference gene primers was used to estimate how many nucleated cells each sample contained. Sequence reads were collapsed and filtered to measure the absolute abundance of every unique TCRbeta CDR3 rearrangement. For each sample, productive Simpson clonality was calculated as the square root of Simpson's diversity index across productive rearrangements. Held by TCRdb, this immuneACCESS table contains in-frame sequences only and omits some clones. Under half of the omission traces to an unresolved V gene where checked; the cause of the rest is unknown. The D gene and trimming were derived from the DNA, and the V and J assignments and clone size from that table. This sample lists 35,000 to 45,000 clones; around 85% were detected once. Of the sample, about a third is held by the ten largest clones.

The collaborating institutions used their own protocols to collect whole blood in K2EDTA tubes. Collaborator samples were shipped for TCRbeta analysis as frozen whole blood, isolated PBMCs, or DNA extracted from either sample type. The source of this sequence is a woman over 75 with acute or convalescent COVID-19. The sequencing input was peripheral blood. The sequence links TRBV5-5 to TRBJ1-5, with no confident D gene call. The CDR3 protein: CASSQNAGQPQHF. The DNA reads TGTGCCAGCAGCCAGAATGCGGGTCAGCCCCAGCATTTT.